Sequencing of this T cell receptor beta chain was carried out in a study of T-cell reconstitution after alpha-beta-depleted transplantation in children. Construction of the TCRbeta library involved unique molecular identifiers. TCRdb independently ran MiXCR on the PCR reads; one entry per CDR3 protein. Of just over 350,000 distinct CDR3 sequences listed, 13% are singletons. This CDR3 is built from 12 residues. With 5 bases clipped from V and 6 bases from J, the junction kept 5 bases outside the gene matches. Germline CDR1 and CDR2: SGDLS and YYNGEE. This clonotype has ten or more counts. This clonotype was sampled from a human donor who donated a stem cell graft to a child with Fanconi anemia. The material was PBMCs, obtained from the stem cell graft. The chain employs TRBV9 and TRBJ2-7; TRBD1 agrees at 7 bases. The CDR3 loop reads CASSRQGSEQYF. DNA for the CDR3: TGTGCCAGCAGTAGACAGGGCAGCGAGCAGTACTTC.